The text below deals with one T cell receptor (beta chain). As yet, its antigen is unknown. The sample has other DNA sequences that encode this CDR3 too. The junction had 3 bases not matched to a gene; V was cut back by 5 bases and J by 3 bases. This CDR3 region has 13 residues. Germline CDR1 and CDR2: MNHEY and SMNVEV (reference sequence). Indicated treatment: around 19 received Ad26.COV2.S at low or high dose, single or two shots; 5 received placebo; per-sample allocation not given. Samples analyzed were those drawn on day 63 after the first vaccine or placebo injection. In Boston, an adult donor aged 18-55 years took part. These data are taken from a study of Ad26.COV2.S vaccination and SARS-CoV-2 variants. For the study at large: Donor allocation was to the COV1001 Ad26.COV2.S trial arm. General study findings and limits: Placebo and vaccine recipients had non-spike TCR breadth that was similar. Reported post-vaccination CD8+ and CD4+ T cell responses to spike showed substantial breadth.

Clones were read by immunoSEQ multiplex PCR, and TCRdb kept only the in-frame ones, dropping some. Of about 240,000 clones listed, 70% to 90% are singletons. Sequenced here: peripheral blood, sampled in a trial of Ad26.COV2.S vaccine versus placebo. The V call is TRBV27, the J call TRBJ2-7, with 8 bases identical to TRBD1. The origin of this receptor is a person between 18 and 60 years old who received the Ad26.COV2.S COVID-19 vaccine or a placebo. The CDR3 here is CASSPGQGYEQYF. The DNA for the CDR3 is TGTGCCAGCAGTCCCGGACAGGGCTACGAGCAGTACTTC.